This TCR beta chain appears in the sequencing data of a study of cytomegalovirus exposure and HLA in healthy donors (dated by TCRdb to 2015 to 2018). Background on the whole study: In an earlier analysis of roughly 500 of the donors, 276 Gb of sequence data and 117 million unique TCR beta sequences from 150 million to 200 million T cells were reported. An early release that covered around 590 HLA-typed donors contained approximately 300 gigabases of sequencing data and tens of millions of unique TCR sequences. Among the roughly 400 genotyped donors, approximately 77% belonged to the genetic ancestry cluster associated with self-reported Caucasian donors. The study was designed to test whether signatures of past pathogen exposure could be identified by cataloging public T cell receptors. The study used immunosequencing to profile the T cell repertoires of approximately 640 subjects and linked those repertoires to cytomegalovirus serostatus. Along with the roughly 700-subject first cohort, a separate validation cohort of 120 different subjects was used. To predict cytomegalovirus infection status, the study brought together high-throughput TCR immunosequencing, statistical association of individual TCRs with disease status, and machine learning. To study patterns of TCR occurrence, a later analysis re-analyzed previously published TCR beta repertoires from just over 650 donors and added high-resolution HLA genotyping. The later analysis used no new phenotypic data to find candidate immune exposures, relying instead on TCR beta sequences and their occurrence across donors. To decide whether each TCR beta V gene segment behaved as functional or pseudogenic, an earlier analysis of nearly 600 of the donors relied on high-throughput TCR beta sequencing. Donor age, sex, ethnicity and CMV serostatus were compiled alongside the repertoire data. A later genetic analysis used genome-wide SNP genotypes for about three fifths of the roughly 700 donors, treating that subset as a discovery cohort. Every discovery cohort repertoire had been produced on one sequencing platform. Class I and class II HLA loci were covered by the typing at four-digit resolution. The number of donors typed differed by locus, with about 629-640 for A, B, C, DRB1 and DQB1, around 500 for DQA1, 600 to 610 for DPA1, and around 430 for DPB1. A handful of DR-DQ haplotypes were treated as single units for association and clustering because of strong linkage in the cohort. On average, 235,054 unique TCR beta nucleotide sequences were sequenced per donor among about 400 genotyped donors of the cohort, with roughly 18% of those sequences being non-productive.

With regard to this clone: This clone's antigen is unknown. No base-level quality is on record; no much larger clone is a single base apart.

The cohort comprised some 700 healthy bone marrow donors. Cohort members were all nominally healthy when sampled, although unrecorded immune exposures were likely present. The donor tested CMV seropositive, placing the donor among the approximately 290 seropositive members of the cohort. A peripheral blood sample was provided by each donor, and peripheral blood mononuclear cells were used for TCR beta sequencing. Genomic DNA extraction from the blood cell samples was performed with the Qiagen DNeasy Blood Extraction Kit. General findings and caveats noted by the study authors: It was suggested by the authors that the approach could potentially be generalized to other disease states and immunological phenotypes. Linkage disequilibrium might explain the correlated functional status among segregating V segments, but an unknown experimental factor could not be ruled out. Because counts were too low, approximately 18 rarely observed V segments, including chromosome 9 orphons, were excluded from the earlier analysis of around 640 of the donors. Specific HLA alleles were associated with more than 15,000 TCR beta sequences at a false discovery rate of 0.05 in a later analysis. A cluster of highly shared sequence variants was judged likely to be a technical artifact of the sequencing pipeline. A later analysis found that HLA-associated TCR beta chains were more clonally expanded and had lower generation probabilities than equally common non-associated chains. Cytomegalovirus status was reported to be diagnosed by the classifier with high specificity and sensitivity in both the original and validation cohorts. Broadly in line with IMGT annotations, most TCR beta V segments showed up in productive rearrangements about 90% or about 30% of the time in an earlier analysis of approximately 600 of the donors. Most CMV-associated TCR beta chains appeared to be HLA-restricted in a later analysis, and the HLA associations seemed to be driven largely by CMV exposure. Some IMGT-functional V segments, including TRBV6-2 and TRBV6-3, could not be distinguished by the 87-base-pair reads and were therefore excluded. Compared with the 666-donor mean, donors in an Asian-associated ancestry cluster had fewer N-insertions in productive TCRs, according to a later genetic analysis. Across donors, most TCR sequences were observed very rarely, whereas some public TCRs were present in many individuals. The presence/absence analyses assumed that sequencing depth was roughly uniform across donors, and that assumption may not be true. In a later genetic analysis, a missense DCLRE1C variant was associated with V-gene and J-gene trimming of TCR beta chains, and the association was replicated in an independent cohort. A further reported finding was that TCR beta sequences accurately predicted the HLA-A and HLA-B alleles for most subjects in the first cohort. A total of roughly 160 TCR beta chains were listed by the study as associated with cytomegalovirus. CMV serostatus was the only immune exposure information available for the cohort. Several of the top co-occurrence clusters appeared to be linked to parvovirus B19, influenza, CMV and Epstein-Barr virus, according to a later analysis. A few of the identified cytomegalovirus-associated TCR beta chains were confirmed in vitro to be specific for cytomegalovirus antigens. Only TCR beta chains were sequenced in this cohort, and the absence of alpha or paired-chain data limited detectable features. According to a later analysis, TCR association rates differed among HLA loci, with DRB1 alleles showing the most associated TCRs and HLA-C alleles showing the fewest. Assigning TCR associations to individual alleles was difficult when HLA alleles, especially DR and DQ, strongly co-occurred. Because some donors lacked HLA typing at each locus, the association tests relied only on the typed subset.

The protocol used for the library was the immunoSEQ multiplex PCR assay. A mixture of 60 forward primers for TCR Vbeta segments and 13 reverse primers for TCR Jbeta segments was used in the multiplex PCR. The CDR3 region of rearranged TCR beta genes was amplified from genomic DNA with a multiplex PCR assay. On the Illumina HiSeq System, the amplified TCR beta libraries were sequenced as 87-base-pair reads. For the original study's pipeline: Across the roughly 700 repertoires, a later analysis counted about 81 million unique TCR beta chains, approximately 12 million of which were shared by at least two donors. Raw reads were error-corrected and collapsed into unique sequences by a nearest-neighbor algorithm in which closely related sequences were merged to remove PCR and sequencing errors. V, D and J gene segments were assigned by aligning CDR3 sequences to IMGT reference sequences. For a sequence to be retained, at least a six-nucleotide match to both a V gene segment and a J gene segment was required. A rearrangement was called productive if the CDR3 had no stop codons and remained in frame with V and J, and every other rearrangement was called non-productive. Following IMGT convention, CDR3 was defined as the stretch from the second conserved V-encoded cysteine to the conserved J-encoded phenylalanine. Sequences without an unambiguous match to a single V gene segment were excluded from the earlier analysis of 500 to 700 of the donors. In an earlier analysis of some 590 of the donors, a V segment was called functional when productive rearrangements were above 56.7%, and segregating when the standard deviation between donors exceeded 5%. A statistical classification framework was built for diagnosing cytomegalovirus status from the catalog of TCR beta chain sequences. In a later analysis, V and J genes were assigned by comparing TCR nucleotide sequences against IMGT/GENE-DB human TR gene sequences. The TCRdist pipeline was used in a later analysis to assign CDR3 sequences and most-parsimonious VDJ recombination scenarios. In a later analysis, each TCR beta chain was defined by its CDR3 amino acid sequence together with its V-gene family, and reads lacking a unique V-gene family were excluded. As a way to deal with suspected cross-contamination and a sequencing artifact, a later analysis dropped roughly 620 nucleotide sequences that were highly shared and had low generation probability. In a later analysis, a clonal expansion index was calculated for each public chain from normalized within-repertoire ranks of inferred template counts. Generation probabilities in a later analysis came from a VDJ recombination model fitted to out-of-frame rearrangements, and those results were checked against IGoR. In a later analysis, hypergeometric tests were used to score TCR-TCR, TCR-HLA and TCR-CMV co-occurrence, with a repertoire-size bias correction applied to TCR pairs. In a later analysis, false discovery rates were estimated by permuting HLA or CMV assignments 20 times. A later analysis grouped co-occurring TCRs with DBSCAN, adding TCRdist sequence similarity when clustering within HLA-allele-positive subsets. Repertoires with fewer than 30,000 or more than 120,000 public chains, plus five repertoires with anomalous nucleotide sharing, were excluded from co-occurrence clustering. TCRdb provides this immuneACCESS table in a form limited to in-frame rearrangements. Some clones are lacking; in checked studies, under half of them reflect an unresolved V gene, and why the rest are absent is not known. The D gene and trimming were derived from the DNA, and the V and J assignments and clone size from that table. This sample comprises just over 150,000 clones, approximately 84% of them detected only once. The ten most abundant clones make up around 2.1% of the sample.

Trimming leaves V shorter by 0 bases and J shorter by 3 bases, with the junction holding 4 bases beyond the gene matches. CDR1 PRHDT and CDR2 FYEKMQ were looked up in the germline V gene (reference sequence). The CDR3 has 15 amino acids, counting the end cysteine and phenylalanine. Only the CDR3 DNA stays, 45 bases, in frame from base 1. The sequenced sample consisted of PBMCs. The sequence was collected from a man aged 18 to 30 in good health and CMV-seropositive. Here the chain combines TRBV13 and TRBJ1-2; 7 central bases correspond to TRBD1. The sequence in DNA is TGTGCCAGCAGCTTAGGGGGGACAGCGGACTATGGCTACACCTTC. It encodes CASSLGGTADYGYTF.